The 7 T cell receptor beta chains below come from one sample, sequenced in a study of CD8 T cells in ankylosing spondylitis. Findings and caveats of the study: Several highly homologous variants made up a TCR beta motif that seemed to typify ankylosing spondylitis blood.

Their cognate antigens are unknown. TCRdb ran MiXCR on the 5' RACE reads and lists one entry per CDR3 protein. The sample carries about 330,000 distinct CDR3 sequences, roughly 8% recorded once. Sequencing was performed on blood, either unsorted or a sorted T cell fraction (not recorded which). Receptors originate from a male donor with ankylosing spondylitis.

CDR3 amino acids: CASSSTRLSTGSAGNTIYF. The CDR3 DNA sequence: TGTGCCAGCAGCTCGACCCGGTTAAGTACAGGATCTGCTGGAAACACCATATATTTT. This chain uses TRBV11-1 with TRBJ1-3; D is possibly TRBD1 (5 bases). This CDR3 region has 19 residues. V was clipped by 4 bases and J by 2 bases, with 24 bases between them. The germline CDR1 and CDR2 sequences are SGHAT and FQDESV (reference sequence).

The chain is built from TRBV6-6 and TRBJ1-5; the D is unclear. The CDR3 length is 12 residues. Germline CDR1 is MNHNY and CDR2 is SVGAGI (reference sequence). V was shortened by 6 bases and J by 3 bases, with 6 bases between the two germline ends. In DNA form, the CDR3 reads TGTGCCAGCAGCCCAGTCAATCAGCCCCAGCATTTT. Protein: CASSPVNQPQHF.

The rearrangement uses TRBV7-3 and TRBJ2-3; 11 nucleotides line up with TRBD2. The V segment lost 5 bases and the J segment 5 bases; nucleotides outside the gene matches: 6. Germline assignment: CDR1 SGHTA and CDR2 FQGTGA. There are 15 residues in the CDR3. The chain's CDR3 is CASSSQLAGVDTQYF. The CDR3 DNA sequence: TGTGCCAGCAGCAGCCAACTAGCGGGAGTAGATACGCAGTATTTT.

The sample holds a few counts of this clonotype. The chain recombines TRBV3-1 with TRBJ2-1; possible D gene TRBD2, 6 bases. Trimming took off 2 bases at V and 3 bases at J, with 11 bases between the two ends. The CDR3 consists of 15 residues. CDR1 is LGHDT and CDR2 is YNNKEL in the germline V gene (reference sequence). The CDR3 loop is CASSQMEGHYNEQFF. The CDR3 nucleotides read TGTGCCAGCAGCCAAATGGAGGGTCACTACAATGAGCAGTTCTTC.

This clonotype was seen many times. The chain has TRBV7-3 and TRBJ2-2; maybe TRBD1 (6 bases). The CDR3 runs to 16 residues. The germline V gene encodes CDR1 SGHTA and CDR2 FQGTGA. Trimming removed 5 bases from V and 3 bases from J, with 16 bases in between. The CDR3, as DNA: TGTGCCAGCAGCCCCCGACGACAGGTCGACACCGGGGAGCTGTTTTTT. This translates into CASSPRRQVDTGELFF.

This clonotype was found many times. The chain employs TRBV5-1 and TRBJ1-1, with TRBD1 matching 7 bases. The J segment lost 6 bases and the V segment lost 0 bases, leaving 11 bases of the junction unmatched. The CDR3 covers 16 residues. The germline CDR1 and CDR2 sequences are SGHRS and YFSETQ. The CDR3: CASSLDGTARAPEAFF. For the CDR3, the DNA is TGCGCCAGCAGCTTGGACGGGACAGCGAGGGCCCCTGAAGCTTTCTTT.

The CDR3 bases are TGTGCCAGCAGCGGACAGGTGATAAATGGCTACACCTTC. It yields the protein CASSGQVINGYTF. The chain joins TRBV21-1 to TRBJ1-2; the table names TRBD1, a call not compared with the DNA. TRBV21-1 is an annotated pseudogene. The CDR3 sequence is 13 residues long.